This T cell receptor (beta chain) was documented in a study of blood T cell repertoires in COVID-19. Measured with immunoSEQ multiplex PCR; TCRdb has only the in-frame clones, and not every one. The table records about 98,000 clones, 82% of them present only once. This CDR3 is 15 amino acids long. Per germline, CDR1 MNHEY and CDR2 SMNVEV (reference sequence). With V trimmed by 3 bases and J by 7 bases, 8 bases remained unmatched. This TCR was recovered from a man older than 75 with acute or convalescent COVID-19. This sequence joins TRBV27 and TRBJ1-4; 7 bases line up with TRBD1. Source material: peripheral blood. This chain's CDR3 is CASSLRGLLGEKLFF. CDR3 nucleotides: TGTGCCAGCAGTTTGAGGGGGCTCTTAGGTGAAAAACTGTTTTTT.